This T cell receptor beta chain was obtained from a study of control samples from healthy donors and cancer patients. TCRdb's table, derived via immunoSEQ multiplex PCR, lists solely in-frame clones and lacks some. The sample has 130,000 or so clones; about nine tenths are singletons. CDR1 is MNHEY, CDR2 SVGAGI, per germline. This CDR3 is built from 10 residues. V was trimmed by 7 bases and J by 9 bases, leaving 9 bases between them. The sequence was collected from a man younger than 30 in good health. The sequencing sample was made of blood. The gene calls are TRBV6-5 and TRBJ1-2; no reliable D call. The CDR3 is CASTERSYTF. The CDR3 DNA is TGTGCCAGCACAGAAAGGAGCTACACCTTC.